This T cell receptor (beta chain) appears in the sequencing data of a study of human T cells and chemical hapten exposure. At least ten counts were recorded for this clonotype. As yet, its antigen is unknown. Study-wide findings and caveats: Significantly greater numbers of large CDR3 similarity clusters came from expanded TCRs than from controls.

In the original analysis: Sample TCR totals centred on a median of around 93,000, ranging about 23,224 to 690,600. TCRdb redid the calling of the RACE reads with MiXCR, one entry per CDR3 protein. The V and J calls shown here were made by TCRdb, not taken from the authors' results. Seen here are about 40,000 distinct CDR3 sequences, less than 3.5% observed once, and the top ten hold about 6.9%. Germline CDR1 and CDR2: LGHNA and YNFKEQ. CDR3 length: 17 amino acids. With V trimmed by 0 bases and J by 0 bases, 6 bases remained unmatched. Described time point: patch test 2, 6 weeks after DPC sensitization. Treatment described: therapeutic diphenylcyclopropenone sensitization with weekly scalp DPC.

This clonotype originated in a man aged 40-49 years with alopecia areata. Some clones in this sample may be carry-over from other donors' samples. This chain uses TRBV4-2 with TRBJ2-3; TRBD2 matches 7 bases. Source: whole blood, taken in connection with sensitization to the hapten diphenylcyclopropenone (DPC). CDR3 sequence reads: CASSQELGGTSTDTQYF. CDR3 nucleotides: TGTGCCAGCAGCCAAGAATTGGGGGGGACTAGCACAGATACGCAGTATTTT.